Here is one T cell receptor (beta chain) with its context. Its cognate antigen is unknown. The record originates from a study of blood T cells in healthy people across ages. Study-wide findings and caveats: Observed TCR beta diversity showed a strong correlation with the percentage of naive T cells as measured by flow cytometry.

Combining a sample-barcoded 5' primer with a J-beta primer mix, a second PCR ran for 7 to 11 cycles. TCRdb fed the 5' RACE reads into MiXCR, producing one record per CDR3 protein. The sample gives about 970,000 distinct CDR3 sequences, about 53% of which show up once; roughly a fifth is in the top ten. The source is a woman aged 55-69 years in good health. The sample taken for sequencing was blood.

In nucleotides, the CDR3 is TGTGCCAGCAGTGATCGGCAGGGAGCGGGCGCAGATACGCAGTATTTT. It yields the protein CASSDRQGAGADTQYF. The genes are TRBV25-1 and TRBJ2-3; weak D call: TRBD2 (6 bases). The ends were cut back, 3 bases at V and 4 bases at J, with 17 bases in the middle. Germline assignment: CDR1 MGHDK and CDR2 SYGVNS. CDR3 length: 16 amino acids.